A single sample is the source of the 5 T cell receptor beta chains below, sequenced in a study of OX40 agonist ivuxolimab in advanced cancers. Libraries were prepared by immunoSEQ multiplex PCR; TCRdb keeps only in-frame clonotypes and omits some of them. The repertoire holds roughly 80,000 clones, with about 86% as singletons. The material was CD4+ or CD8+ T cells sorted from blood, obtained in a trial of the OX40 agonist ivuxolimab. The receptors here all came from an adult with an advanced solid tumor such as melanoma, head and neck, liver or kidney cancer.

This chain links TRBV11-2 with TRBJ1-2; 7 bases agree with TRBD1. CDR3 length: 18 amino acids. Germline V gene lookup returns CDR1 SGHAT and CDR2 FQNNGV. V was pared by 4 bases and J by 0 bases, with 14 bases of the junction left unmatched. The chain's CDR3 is CASSYTAPDRSSNYGYTF. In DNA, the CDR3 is TGTGCCAGCAGCTACACTGCCCCGGACAGGTCATCTAACTATGGCTACACCTTC.

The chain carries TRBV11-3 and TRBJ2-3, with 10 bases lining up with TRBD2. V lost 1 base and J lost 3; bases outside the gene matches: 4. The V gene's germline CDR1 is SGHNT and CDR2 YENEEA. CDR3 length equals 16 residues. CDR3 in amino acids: CASSLVAGGETDTQYF. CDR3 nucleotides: TGTGCCAGCAGCTTAGTAGCGGGGGGAGAAACAGATACGCAGTATTTT.

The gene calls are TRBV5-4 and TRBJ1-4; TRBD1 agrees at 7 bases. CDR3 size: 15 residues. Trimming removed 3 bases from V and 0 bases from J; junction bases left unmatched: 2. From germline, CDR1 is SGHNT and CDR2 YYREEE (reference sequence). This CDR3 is CASSSDRATNEKLFF. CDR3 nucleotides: TGTGCCAGCAGCTCCGACAGGGCAACTAATGAAAAACTGTTTTTT.

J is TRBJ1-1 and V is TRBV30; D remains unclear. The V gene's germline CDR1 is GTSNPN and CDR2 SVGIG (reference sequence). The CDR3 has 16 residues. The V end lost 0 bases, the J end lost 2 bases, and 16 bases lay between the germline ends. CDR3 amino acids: CAWSVGLEGLNTEAFF. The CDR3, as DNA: TGTGCCTGGAGTGTAGGGCTGGAGGGATTAAACACTGAAGCTTTCTTT.

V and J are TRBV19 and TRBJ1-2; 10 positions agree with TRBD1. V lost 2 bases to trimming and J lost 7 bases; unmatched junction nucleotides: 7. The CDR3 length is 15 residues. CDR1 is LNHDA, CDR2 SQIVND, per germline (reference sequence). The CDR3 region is CASSINKDRGFGYTF. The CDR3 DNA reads TGTGCCAGTAGTATAAATAAGGACAGGGGGTTTGGCTACACCTTC.